This T cell receptor (beta chain) was profiled in a study of blood T cells in healthy people across ages. Regarding this clonotype: One end of the junction is discordant with germline, which a read error may explain.

Per the germline V gene, CDR1 is SGHVS and CDR2 is FNYEAQ. The CDR3 is made up of 12 amino acids. Using a J-beta primer mix together with a sample-barcoded 5' primer, a second PCR was run for about 6 to 11 cycles. TCRdb reprocessed the 5' RACE reads via MiXCR and lists one record per CDR3 protein. Among some 1.5 million distinct CDR3 sequences listed, under 55% were seen once. The receptor's source is a woman aged 18-29 years in good health. The rearrangement links TRBV7-6 to TRBJ1-2; possible D gene TRBD1, 5 bases. Sample: blood. The CDR3: CASGFRGDGYTF. The CDR3 coding sequence is TGTGCCAGCGGCTTTAGGGGAGATGGCTACACCTTC.